This T cell receptor (beta chain) is from a study of OX40 agonist ivuxolimab in advanced cancers. Across the study: Subjects had a mean age of around 63 years, with a range of roughly 20 to 80; approximately 83% were male.

Germline V lookup: CDR1 SNHLY, CDR2 FYNNEI. The CDR3 is 13 amino acids. V trimming: 7 bases; J trimming: 3 bases; junction bases outside the gene matches: 3. Only in-frame clones appear in the TCRdb table, and some are missing; sequencing was by immunoSEQ multiplex PCR. The sample records roughly 56,000 clones, roughly 84% being singletons. The specimen comprised CD4+ or CD8+ T cells sorted from blood, sampled in a trial of the OX40 agonist ivuxolimab. This clonotype was sampled from an adult with an advanced solid tumor such as melanoma, head and neck, liver or kidney cancer. The V and J genes are TRBV2 and TRBJ1-3, with 7 bases matching TRBD1. DNA of the CDR3: TGTGCCAGCACACAGGGGAATGGAAACACCATATATTTT. Translated: CASTQGNGNTIYF.